A single sample gave rise to the 21 T cell receptor beta chains below, sequenced in a study of T cells after yellow fever vaccination. MiXCR was run by TCRdb on the 5' RACE reads, yielding one entry per CDR3 protein. This sample has roughly 520,000 distinct CDR3 sequences; roughly 22% occur once, and the top ten carry about a sixth. The source material was PBMCs, sampled 21 days after the first yellow fever vaccination. Source of these receptors: a man aged 18 to 30 who received the YFV17D yellow fever vaccine.

The chain joins TRBV11-1 to TRBJ1-2; D call uncertain. The CDR3 is 14 residues long. CDR1 and CDR2 (germline): SGHAT, FQDESV (reference sequence). Trimming took off 2 bases at V and 4 bases at J, with 11 bases between the two ends. The CDR3 DNA is TGTGCCAGCAGCTTAAGGTCCGGGGTCTATGGCTACACCTTC. It translates to CASSLRSGVYGYTF.

This clonotype was counted only a few times. The chain has TRBV12-3 or TRBV12-4 and TRBJ2-2; D perhaps matches TRBD1 (5 bases). CDR3 length: 14 residues. Trimming took 6 bases from V and 1 from J, leaving 9 bases between them. CDR3 DNA: TGTGCCAGCAGGGAAAGGGGGAACACCGGGGAGCTGTTTTTT. Translation gives CASRERGNTGELFF.

This clonotype was observed a few times. V and J are TRBV27 and TRBJ1-1, with unresolved D. Germline V CDR1 and CDR2: MNHEY, SMNVEV (reference sequence). This CDR3 is built from 12 residues. Trimming shortened V by 5 bases and J by 7 bases, and 11 bases separated the two germline ends. CDR3 nucleotide sequence: TGTGCCAGCAGTCGGTTCGCTGGTGAAGCTTTCTTT. It specifies CASSRFAGEAFF.

This rearrangement joins TRBV5-5 to TRBJ2-2; D is perhaps TRBD2 (5 bases). V lost 0 bases and J lost 6, with 9 bases in between. The germline gives CDR1 SGHKS, CDR2 YYEKEE (reference sequence). The CDR3 covers 14 residues. CDR3 DNA: TGTGCCAGCAGCTTGGATCTGGGAGCCGGGGAGCTGTTTTTT. This gives the protein CASSLDLGAGELFF.

The V gene is TRBV30, the J gene TRBJ2-7; no reliable D call. CDR3 length: 14 amino acids. With 0 bases removed from V and 6 bases from J, the gap between germline ends came to 15 bases. CDR1 and CDR2 from the germline V gene are GTSNPN and SVGIG (reference sequence). CDR3 DNA: TGTGCCTGGAGTGTTTTCAGGTGGGGTGGCGAGCAGTACTTC. Translating it yields CAWSVFRWGGEQYF. The full variable domain, rest sourced from reference TRBV30 and TRBJ2-7, is SQTIHQWPATLVQPVGSPLSLECTVEGTSNPNLYWYRQAAGRGLQLLFYSVGIGQISSEVPQNLSASRPQDRQFILSSKKLLLSDSGFYLCAWSVFRWGGEQYFGPGTRLTVT.

The chain combines TRBV7-2 with TRBJ2-6, with 8 bases that match TRBD1. This CDR3 is built from 16 residues. Per germline, CDR1 SGHTA and CDR2 FQGNSA. V gave up 4 bases and J gave up 2 bases; unmatched junction bases: 4. CDR3 protein: CASSSWTGTGANVLTF. The CDR3 coding sequence is TGTGCCAGCAGCTCCTGGACAGGGACTGGGGCCAACGTCCTGACTTTC. Combining the CDR3 with reference TRBV7-2 and TRBJ2-6 gives the whole variable domain GAGVSQSPSNKVTEKGKDVELRCDPISGHTALYWYRQSLGQGLEFLIYFQGNSAPDKSGLPSDRFSAERTGGSVSTLTIQRTQQEDSAVYLCASSSWTGTGANVLTFGAGSRLTVL.

This clonotype is a singleton in its sample. The gene calls are TRBV12-5 and TRBJ1-1; D not certain. The CDR3 covers 18 residues. Trimming stripped 2 bases from V and 5 bases from J, with 24 bases between. Looked up from germline, CDR1 is LGHNT and CDR2 is FRNRAP. The CDR3 protein is CASGLPIEEARRETEAFF. The CDR3 DNA follows: TGTGCTAGTGGTTTGCCAATAGAGGAAGCCAGGCGAGAGACTGAAGCTTTCTTT.

In this sample, this clonotype turned up many times. The chain recombines TRBV4-3 with TRBJ2-3; a possible D gene is TRBD1 (6 bases). The CDR3 consists of 16 residues. V was trimmed by 8 bases and J by 5 bases, leaving 23 bases between them. Germline V gene data show CDR1 as LGHNA and CDR2 as YSLEER. For the CDR3, the DNA is TGCGCCAGCGGCAACCGTAACAGGGAAGGGGGAGATACGCAGTATTTT. Amino acid sequence: CASGNRNREGGDTQYF.

The gene calls are TRBV9 and TRBJ2-1; perhaps TRBD2 as D (6 bases). This CDR3 is 15 amino acids long. Trimming took off 2 bases at V and 8 bases at J, with 17 bases between the two ends. Germline CDR1 is SGDLS and CDR2 is YYNGEE. The CDR3 bases are TGTGCCAGCAGCGTGAGTACGACTAGTCTCGATGAGCAGTTCTTC. It translates to CASSVSTTSLDEQFF.

This clonotype was recorded a few times. This sequence joins TRBV9 and TRBJ2-3, with D hard to call. The CDR3 has 13 residues. Deletions cut 0 bases from V and 4 bases from J, with 6 bases between. CDR1 SGDLS and CDR2 YYNGEE come from the germline V gene. CDR3 loop: CASSVAPPDTQYF. The CDR3 bases are TGTGCCAGCAGCGTAGCTCCCCCAGATACGCAGTATTTT.

V and J are TRBV4-3 and TRBJ2-5; D gene uncertain. The V end was cut by 0 bases, the J end by 0 bases, with 14 bases between. CDR1 is LGHNA, CDR2 YSLEER, per germline. This CDR3 has 17 residues. The CDR3 DNA follows: TGCGCCAGCAGCCAAGAAGGGCCCGGCAGGCACCAAGAGACCCAGTACTTC. Protein product: CASSQEGPGRHQETQYF.

The chain uses TRBV6-1 and TRBJ1-1, with 8 bases fitting TRBD1. CDR1 is MNHNS, CDR2 SASEGT, per germline. Trimming cost V 7 bases and J 0 bases; bases outside gene matches: 7. This CDR3 region has 15 residues. CDR3 sequence (DNA): TGTGCCAGCACCCAGACAGGGGCTATGAACACTGAAGCTTTCTTT. Translating it yields CASTQTGAMNTEAFF.

This clonotype was counted only a few times. The chain uses TRBV4-3 and TRBJ1-5; 9 nucleotides agree with TRBD1. The CDR3 extends over 16 amino acids. Germline loops: CDR1 LGHNA, CDR2 YSLEER. The trim removed 0 bases at V and 1 base at J, leaving 1 base unmatched. CDR3 DNA: TGCGCCAGCAGCCAAGAGGGGACAGGGAGCAATCAGCCCCAGCATTTT. Encoded protein: CASSQEGTGSNQPQHF.

In its sample, this clonotype was seen a few times. At one end, the junction sequence differs from germline, possibly due to a read error. This chain uses TRBV24-1 with TRBJ2-3, with no clear D. Germline-derived CDR1 and CDR2 are KGHDR and SFDVKD. This CDR3 contains 14 residues. The CDR3 bases are TGTGCCACCAGTGACTCGGGCCGCACACATACGCAGTATTTT. It encodes CATSDSGRTHTQYF.

This clonotype was detected a few times. J is TRBJ2-7 and V is TRBV5-1, with 7 bases matching TRBD1. The V gene's germline CDR1 is SGHRS and CDR2 YFSETQ. V was clipped by 6 bases and J by 3 bases; unmatched bases: 12. This CDR3 contains 15 residues. CDR3 in amino acids: CASKESGQPFYEQYF. CDR3 nucleotides: TGCGCCAGCAAGGAATCGGGACAGCCGTTCTACGAGCAGTACTTC.

This clonotype was detected only a few times. The chain combines TRBV6-6 with TRBJ2-1; D gene uncertain. The CDR3 sequence is 14 residues long. Germline lookup yields CDR1 MNHNY and CDR2 SVGAGI (reference sequence). Trimming stripped 4 bases from V and 7 bases from J, with 14 bases between. The DNA for the CDR3 is TGTGCCAGCAGTTCCAAAATTTGGATGAATGAGCAGTTCTTC. Its translation is CASSSKIWMNEQFF.

The V call is TRBV7-2, the J call TRBJ2-3; D unclear. The ends were cut back, 2 bases at V and 3 bases at J, with 15 bases in the middle. The CDR3 is made up of 16 amino acids. CDR1 and CDR2 from the germline V gene are SGHTA and FQGNSA. The CDR3 DNA reads as TGTGCCAGCAGCTTACTCGATGGGTGGGGAACAGATACGCAGTATTTT. Translation gives CASSLLDGWGTDTQYF.

V gene TRBV6-2 or TRBV6-3 combines with J gene TRBJ1-3; maybe TRBD1 (5 bases). Germline lookup yields CDR1 MNHEY and CDR2 SVGEGT. The CDR3 is made up of 15 amino acids. With 2 bases removed from V and 0 bases from J, the gap between germline ends came to 8 bases. The CDR3 sequence: CASSYGTASGNTIYF. The CDR3 DNA is TGTGCCAGCAGTTACGGGACGGCCTCTGGAAACACCATATATTTT.

This clonotype has a handful of counts. The J gene is TRBJ2-2, the V gene TRBV7-2; D unclear. V was clipped by 4 bases and J by 5 bases, with 11 bases between them. The CDR3 is 14 residues long. The germline V gene has CDR1 SGHTA and CDR2 FQGNSA. The CDR3 is CASSSPSLTGELFF. Here the CDR3 DNA reads TGTGCCAGCAGCTCACCCTCTTTGACCGGGGAGCTGTTTTTT.

CDR3 DNA: TGCAGTGCTAGACCTTTCTCTGAAGCTTTCTTT. This encodes CSARPFSEAFF. This chain links TRBV20-1 with TRBJ1-1; D uncertain. V was clipped by 2 bases and J by 6 bases, with 7 bases between them. The CDR3 covers 11 residues. Germline loops: CDR1 DFQATT, CDR2 SNEGSKA (reference sequence).

This sequence joins TRBV20-1 and TRBJ2-3; no clear D. The V gene lost 1 base and the J gene lost 5 bases, with 10 bases spanning the gap. Looked up from germline, CDR1 is DFQATT and CDR2 is SNEGSKA (reference sequence). The CDR3 consists of 13 residues. The chain's CDR3 is CSARGPPGDTQYF. CDR3 nucleotide sequence: TGCAGTGCTAGAGGACCCCCGGGAGATACGCAGTATTTT.